This is a list of T cell receptor beta chains from one sample in a study of T cells in localized non-small cell lung cancer. TCRdb keeps only in-frame clones here, not all; method: immunoSEQ multiplex PCR. The table lists about 19,000 clones, 65% to 90% of them singletons. Sequencing used peripheral blood, obtained before any cancer treatment. Source of these receptors: a man aged 35 to 69 with stage I lung adenocarcinoma. Both conserved end residues are part of each CDR3.

V gene: TRBV5-1
CDR3 protein: CASSYRGPGTEAFF

V gene: TRBV4-3
CDR3 protein: CASSPGSGAYEQYF

V gene: TRBV19
CDR3 protein: CASRRQPSFSGANVLTF

V gene: TRBV6-5
CDR3 protein: CATRPPGQYEQYF

V gene: TRBV20-1
CDR3 protein: CSAKSRDTIYF

V gene: TRBV28
CDR3 protein: CASKLRRKAYEQYF

V gene: TRBV27
CDR3 protein: CASRIGIHNEQFF

V gene: TRBV27
CDR3 protein: CATQRQGSNQPQHF

V gene: TRBV6-1
CDR3 protein: CASSGVRGREQFF

V gene: TRBV7-2
CDR3 protein: CASSTIAGGYEQYF

V gene: TRBV7-9
CDR3 protein: CASRAGALNEQFF

V gene: TRBV7-9
CDR3 protein: CASSLSGQLYEQYF

V gene: TRBV10-2
CDR3 protein: CASSRQGALNSPLHF

V gene: TRBV11-2
CDR3 protein: CASSRAGQGGPYEQYF

V gene: TRBV28
CDR3 protein: CATSVGRELFF

V gene: TRBV7-3
CDR3 protein: CASSFGGSGLSGELFF

V gene: TRBV10-1
CDR3 protein: CASSSDSNSYEQYF

V gene: TRBV11-3
CDR3 protein: CASSLDPAGRANSPLHF

V gene: TRBV29-1
CDR3 protein: CSVKLYSGTGGLEQYF

V gene: TRBV20-1
CDR3 protein: CSAADAYEQYF

V gene: TRBV5-6
CDR3 protein: CASSFRAQGANEQYF

V gene: TRBV7-3
CDR3 protein: CASSPTQAGLSSYEQYF

V gene: TRBV7-3
CDR3 protein: CASSPGGHARPHEQFF

V gene: TRBV7-3
CDR3 protein: CASSLELAGGNYEQYF

V gene: TRBV11-2
CDR3 protein: CASSFAGRPYF

V gene: TRBV5-1
CDR3 protein: CASSFAGGSTGELFF

V gene: TRBV11-3
CDR3 protein: CASTPWPEPYEQYF

V gene: TRBV29-1
CDR3 protein: CSVQDGGFTDTQYF

V gene: TRBV27
CDR3 protein: CASSLGGTSGSPSGYEQYF

V gene: TRBV19
CDR3 protein: CASSSQANTEAFF

V gene: TRBV4-2
CDR3 protein: CASSQDRAGDYGYTF

V gene: TRBV19
CDR3 protein: CASRTGTDYNEQFF

V gene: TRBV30
CDR3 protein: CAWSREFVEDIQYF

V gene: TRBV5-4
CDR3 protein: CASSQDSPRGGYNEQFF

V gene: TRBV4-2
CDR3 protein: CASSQEIRTGEQFF

V gene: TRBV30
CDR3 protein: CAWSIGVAGTRETQYF

V gene: TRBV25-1
CDR3 protein: CASSESGVSEAFF

V gene: TRBV30
CDR3 protein: CAWRLDRGKPEAFF

V gene: TRBV29-1
CDR3 protein: CSVEDSGGSSYEQYF

V gene: TRBV28
CDR3 protein: CASSYSGNAADTQYF

V gene: TRBV18
CDR3 protein: CASSPDRAGETQYF

V gene: TRBV7-2
CDR3 protein: CASSLGQYNEQFF

V gene: TRBV29-1
CDR3 protein: CSVRDSAQETQYF

V gene: TRBV29-1
CDR3 protein: CSVEPAGGPGDTQYF